Here is one T cell receptor beta chain with its context. In its sample, this clonotype was seen many times. The target of this receptor is not known. Base qualities are not recorded, but no much larger clone differs from it by a single base. This sample was taken from a study of Graves' ophthalmopathy and Graves' hyperthyroidism (dated by TCRdb to the late 2010s). Context from the whole study: Peripheral blood samples were taken at the time of initial diagnosis, before any treatment was given. The study used TCR beta repertoire signatures to distinguish Graves' ophthalmopathy from Graves' hyperthyroidism and to predict progression to ophthalmopathy. In total, over 130 blood samples were TCR-sequenced: fewer than 50 ophthalmopathy, roughly 80 hyperthyroidism and roughly 17 hyperthyroidism-to-ophthalmopathy patients. To explore V-J signatures distinguishing ophthalmopathy from hyperthyroidism, a discovery set of roughly 100 patients (fewer than 45 ophthalmopathy, roughly 56 stable hyperthyroidism) was enrolled. An independent validation cohort was composed of approximately 18 hyperthyroidism patients and about 17 patients who later progressed from hyperthyroidism to ophthalmopathy. T-cell repertoires of thyroid tissue and blood were compared in six or seven hyperthyroidism patients. Following sample collection, hyperthyroidism patients were given methimazole at a starting dose of 30 mg daily, and ophthalmopathy patients were given high-dose intravenous methylprednisolone. The 100 or so discovery patients were divided at random into training and test sets in a 7:3 ratio. Overall results and qualifications from the work: No statistical method was used to predetermine the sample size, and group allocation was not hidden from the investigators. In validation, the model predicted ophthalmopathy progression with more than 55% sensitivity and 72.22% specificity; fewer than 15 predicted patients were CT-confirmed with GO in a median of about 6.2 months. In cross-validation, the 13-signature model distinguished ophthalmopathy from stable hyperthyroidism with 87.88% sensitivity and around 84% specificity, while in the test set the corresponding values were around 79% and 71%. Among expanded thyroid clonotypes with frequency above 0.001, most also showed up in blood, which suggests that blood repertoires may reflect the thyroid immune response.

For repertoire sequencing, the TCR beta CDR3 regions were amplified from RNA transcripts. The first round of RT-PCR was done with HTBI primers and the Qiagen OneStep RT-PCR kit, and was followed by a second round of multiplex PCR, then size selection and purification. Sequencing of the libraries was carried out on an Illumina HiSeq2000 in paired-end mode with 100 bp reads. The study's processing was this. Reads were processed with SOAPnuke, discarding reads with adapters, uncalled bases, mean Phred below 15, or no exact constant-primer or identifier match. COPE v1.2.5 was used to merge high-quality paired reads. Each unique nucleotide sequence was defined as a clonotype, and clonotypes were aligned to IMGT TRB V, D and J references with MiTCR v1.1. Analysis was restricted to V-J combinations with a frequency above 0.0001, which covered just over 98% of repertoires. For each V-J combination, a TCR clonal expansion and chaos score was defined as the ratio of F50 clonal expansion to chaos observed in the TCRdist matrix. Features were reduced by Welch's t-statistics and random forest to over ten V-J combinations, which fed a naive Bayes classifier. The Morisita-Horn index was used to measure how similar the thyroid and blood repertoires were. TCRdb reprocessed the public reads (quality trimming at Q25 with fastp, clone calling with MiXCR) and kept in-frame beta chains. Here each entry gathers all rows of one CDR3 protein and keeps the most common genes and DNA. These V and J calls are TCRdb output, not the study's own analysis. In this sample the table shows about 480,000 distinct CDR3 sequences, under 15% of which occur a single time. The ten top clones hold 9.8% of the sample.

V is cut back by 1 base and J by 2 bases, with 6 bases in the junction unmatched. The germline V gene (reference sequence) sets CDR1 to SGHKS and CDR2 to YYEKEE. CDR3 length: 17 amino acids, cysteine to phenylalanine. CDR3 DNA only is kept here, 51 bases in frame from base 1. Ophthalmopathy patients were characterized by moderately to severely active disease, a Clinical Activity Score of at least 3, a NOSPECS grade of at least 4, and a disease duration under 3 months. Patients with other autoimmune diseases, uncontrolled infections, pregnancy or lactation were excluded from the study. Diagnosis relied on clinical symptoms, serum thyroxine, TRAb, thyroid ultrasound and orbital computed tomography. PBMCs were isolated from about 9.2 ml of fresh peripheral blood by Ficoll-Paque density gradient centrifugation. Trizol reagent was used to extract the total RNA, and its quality was then checked on an Agilent 2100 Bioanalyzer.

Specimen: blood. The chain uses TRBV5-5 and TRBJ2-5, and TRBD2 aligns with 12 junction nucleotides. This TCR was sampled from a woman aged 30 to 39 with Graves' ophthalmopathy. Donor details come from another sample of the same person, matched by shared clones. For the CDR3, the sequence is CASSLSPSGGEQETQYF. At the DNA level, the sequence is TGTGCCAGCAGCTTGTCTCCTAGCGGGGGGGAGCAAGAGACCCAGTACTTC.